The T cell receptor beta chain under discussion was sequenced for a study of cytomegalovirus exposure and HLA in healthy donors. Primers included in the PCR were 60 Vbeta and 13 Jbeta primers. Generated by immunoSEQ multiplex PCR, the TCRdb table keeps only in-frame clones and is missing some. The sample carries about 94,000 clones, 50% to 75% recorded once. CDR3 length: 15 amino acids. CDR1 and CDR2 (germline): LGHNA, YNFKEQ. Sequencing was done on a sample of PBMCs. The chain has TRBV4-2 and TRBJ2-5, with D possibly matching TRBD2 (5 bases). The DNA end favors TRBJ2-7, so the J call may be wrong. The TCR was taken from a man aged 25 to 45 in good health and CMV-seronegative. The CDR3 loop reads CASSQGGEDIYEQYF. The DNA for the CDR3 is TGTGCCAGCAGCCAAGGGGGAGAGGATATCTACGAGCAGTACTTC.